The 7 T cell receptor beta chains reported below all come from one sample, sequenced in a study of Ad26.COV2.S vaccination and SARS-CoV-2 variants. Regarding treatment: 19 received Ad26.COV2.S at low or high dose, single or two shots; 5 received placebo; per-sample allocation not given. Day 63 following the first vaccine or placebo injection was when the samples were taken. Assay used: immunoSEQ multiplex PCR; TCRdb lists only in-frame clones, some missing. This sample has about 470,000 clones, with about 92% found just once. Material: peripheral blood, obtained in a trial of Ad26.COV2.S vaccine versus placebo. The receptors shown here come from a person between 18 and 60 years old who received the Ad26.COV2.S COVID-19 vaccine or a placebo.

This chain joins TRBV28 and TRBJ2-1; 14 positions agree with TRBD2. This CDR3 has 18 residues. V was clipped by 3 bases and J by 8 bases; unmatched bases: 12. In germline, CDR1 is MDHEN, CDR2 SYDVKM. In DNA form, the CDR3 reads TGTGCCAGCAGTTTGAGACTAGCGGGAGGGCGATTTGTGGATGAGCAGTTCTTC. Encoded protein: CASSLRLAGGRFVDEQFF.

The CDR3 DNA sequence: TGTGCCAGCAGTGAGGGGACCCCAAACACCATATATTTT. Translated: CASSEGTPNTIYF. The J gene is TRBJ1-3, the V gene TRBV6-1; possibly TRBD1 for D (5 bases). CDR1 and CDR2 from the germline V gene are MNHNS and SASEGT. The CDR3 covers 13 residues. Trimming removed 3 bases at V and 6 bases at J, with 9 bases between.

The chain carries TRBV9 and TRBJ2-1; the D is unclear. V dropped 0 bases and J dropped 5 bases, with 12 bases sitting between them. CDR3 length equals 15 residues. The V gene's germline CDR1 is SGDLS and CDR2 YYNGEE. CDR3 amino acids: CASSVGGSGDNEQFF. CDR3 coding DNA: TGTGCCAGCAGCGTAGGTGGTTCGGGTGACAATGAGCAGTTCTTC. Supplemented by reference TRBV9 and TRBJ2-1, the full variable domain reads DSGVTQTPKHLITATGQRVTLRCSPRSGDLSVYWYQQSLDQGLQFLIQYYNGEERAKGNILERFSAQQFPDLHSELNLSSLELGDSALYFCASSVGGSGDNEQFFGPGTRLTVL.

This clone was seen a few times. The sample contains more than one DNA sequence encoding this CDR3. J is TRBJ2-1 and V is TRBV9; D tentatively fits TRBD1 or TRBD2 (5 bases each). Germline V gene lookup returns CDR1 SGDLS and CDR2 YYNGEE. This CDR3 region has 13 residues. With 0 bases removed from V and 6 bases from J, the gap between germline ends came to 7 bases. The CDR3 reads CASSVDGANEQFF. The CDR3 DNA reads TGTGCCAGCAGCGTAGACGGGGCCAATGAGCAGTTCTTC.

The J gene is TRBJ2-1, the V gene TRBV14; 8 nucleotides align to TRBD2. The CDR3 totals 13 residues. The germline CDR1 and CDR2 sequences are SGHDN and FVKESK. V lost 1 base and J lost 11; bases outside the gene matches: 4. The CDR3 DNA reads as TGTGCCAGCAGCCAAGTTCGGACTAGCAAGCAGTTCTTC. Encoded protein: CASSQVRTSKQFF.

V gene TRBV28 combines with J gene TRBJ1-2; no firm D call. Germline V gene data show CDR1 as MDHEN and CDR2 as SYDVKM. The CDR3 consists of 12 residues. Trimming left V 2 bases short and J 8 bases short, with 9 bases between. The CDR3 loop reads CASSLKREGYTF. In nucleotides, the CDR3 is TGTGCCAGCAGTTTAAAAAGAGAAGGCTACACCTTC.

The chain employs TRBV19 and TRBJ2-3; 7 bases are a match to TRBD1. V lost 3 bases, J lost 3 bases, and 9 bases stayed unmatched. This CDR3 has 16 residues. Per the germline V gene, CDR1 is LNHDA and CDR2 is SQIVND (reference sequence). DNA of the CDR3: TGTGCCAGTAGTATGGGACAGAATGTCCAGACAGATACGCAGTATTTT. Protein: CASSMGQNVQTDTQYF.